This paragraph covers one T cell receptor beta chain sequence. These data come from a study of blood T cells in healthy people across ages. The CDR3 contains 15 residues. Each individual donor underwent a draw of 8 to 10 milliliters of peripheral blood. A sample-barcoded 5' primer and a J-beta primer mix were used in a second PCR of roughly 6 to 11 cycles. One entry per CDR3 protein results from TCRdb running MiXCR on the 5' RACE reads. The sample has 900,000 to 950,000 distinct CDR3 sequences; about 29% are singletons. This sample also appeared in a second study, on T cells of mothers and their children.

The chain couples TRBV21-1 to TRBJ1-1. TRBV21-1 is tagged as a pseudogene. Sequenced input: blood. The receptor comes from a woman aged 40 to 50 in good health. This CDR3 is CASSKALRGNTEAFF. In nucleotides, the CDR3 is TGTGCCAGCAGCAAAGCGCTTAGAGGGAACACTGAAGCTTTCTTT.